Given below is one T cell receptor (beta chain) in context. The data stem from a study of blood T cell repertoires in COVID-19. Assay used: immunoSEQ multiplex PCR; TCRdb lists only in-frame clones, some missing. The table lists about 310,000 clones, approximately 86% of them singletons. CDR1 is MDHEN and CDR2 is SYDVKM in the germline V gene. This CDR3 spans 16 amino acids. J gave up 2 bases and V 3 bases, and 4 bases lay outside the gene matches. The rearrangement uses TRBV28 and TRBJ2-7; TRBD2 agrees at 13 bases. Input material: PBMCs or T cells enriched from blood (not recorded which). The source is a young woman who had recovered from COVID-19. Written as DNA, the CDR3 is TGTGCCAGCAGTTTGAGACTAGCGGGAGGTACCTACGAGCAGTACTTC. Its translation: CASSLRLAGGTYEQYF.